These T cell receptor beta chains were read from a single sample in a study of blood T cell repertoires in COVID-19. Sequencing was performed with immunoSEQ multiplex PCR; in TCRdb, only in-frame clones are kept and a portion is missing. The table records 400,000 or so clones, about 90% of them present only once. The specimen sequenced was PBMCs or T cells enriched from blood (not recorded which). Every receptor here comes from a young man who had recovered from COVID-19. The CDR3 runs from the conserved cysteine through the conserved F or W. Each record gives: J gene, V gene, clone size, CDR3 protein. Rows may omit the clone size; those that give it use once, few, many or a size class.

J gene: TRBJ1-3; V gene: TRBV11-2; clone size: once; CDR3 protein: CASSLEGGPWKTIYF
J gene: TRBJ1-1; V gene: TRBV29-1; clone size: once; CDR3 protein: CSVEVGENTEAFF
J gene: TRBJ1-6; V gene: TRBV27; clone size: .; CDR3 protein: CASSRSTPGQGSSPLHF
J gene: TRBJ2-2; V gene: TRBV3-1/TRBV3-2; clone size: .; CDR3 protein: CASSQFSGRASGELFF
J gene: TRBJ2-3; V gene: TRBV18; clone size: .; CDR3 protein: CASSLKQGRTDTQYF
J gene: TRBJ2-1; V gene: TRBV9; clone size: .; CDR3 protein: CASSALAGLNEQFF
J gene: TRBJ2-1; V gene: TRBV5-1; clone size: .; CDR3 protein: CASSLGRSGTLYNEQFF
J gene: TRBJ2-5; V gene: TRBV5-1; clone size: .; CDR3 protein: CASSLGALQGQETQYF
J gene: TRBJ2-5; V gene: TRBV2; clone size: .; CDR3 protein: CASSGKRLVLETQYF
J gene: TRBJ1-1; V gene: TRBV7-9; clone size: .; CDR3 protein: CASSLGQGDTEAFF
J gene: TRBJ1-5; V gene: TRBV24-1; clone size: .; CDR3 protein: CATSDLGQVRHF
J gene: TRBJ1-4; V gene: TRBV6-6; clone size: .; CDR3 protein: CASSPLEYLATNEKLFF
J gene: TRBJ2-1; V gene: TRBV27; clone size: once; CDR3 protein: CASSLTQRSTSGSRNEQFF
J gene: TRBJ2-2; V gene: TRBV6-4; clone size: .; CDR3 protein: CAGHPTGANTGELFF
J gene: TRBJ1-6; V gene: TRBV7-9; clone size: .; CDR3 protein: CASSSLGTGDPSPLHF
J gene: TRBJ1-1; V gene: TRBV19; clone size: .; CDR3 protein: CASSIDPNRGRRTEAFF
J gene: TRBJ1-2; V gene: TRBV29-1; clone size: .; CDR3 protein: CSVTGAYGYTF
J gene: TRBJ1-2; V gene: TRBV12-5; clone size: .; CDR3 protein: CASGIDGLTPGYTF
J gene: TRBJ1-2; V gene: TRBV6-1; clone size: .; CDR3 protein: CASSEASGQGYGYTF
J gene: TRBJ1-1; V gene: TRBV5-4; clone size: .; CDR3 protein: CASSLVSNTEAFF
J gene: TRBJ1-2; V gene: TRBV18; clone size: .; CDR3 protein: CASSPPDKQADGYTF
J gene: TRBJ1-1; V gene: TRBV7-9; clone size: .; CDR3 protein: CASSSQGSYTEAFF
J gene: TRBJ2-1; V gene: TRBV28; clone size: .; CDR3 protein: CASSSPGVENEQFF
J gene: TRBJ2-2; V gene: TRBV7-9; clone size: .; CDR3 protein: CASIGQPWTGELFF
J gene: TRBJ2-5; V gene: TRBV6-2/TRBV6-3; clone size: .; CDR3 protein: CASSLAGQGLRETQYF
J gene: TRBJ1-6; V gene: TRBV7-2; clone size: few; CDR3 protein: CASSSQPRETIHF
J gene: TRBJ1-1; V gene: TRBV3-1/TRBV3-2; clone size: .; CDR3 protein: CASSQTRQVEAFF
J gene: TRBJ2-3; V gene: TRBV9; clone size: .; CDR3 protein: CASSFGPGTGEADTQYF
J gene: TRBJ1-1; V gene: TRBV30; clone size: .; CDR3 protein: CASPGLTNTEAFF
J gene: TRBJ1-4; V gene: TRBV5-1; clone size: .; CDR3 protein: CASSLATGVGSEKLFF
J gene: TRBJ1-2; V gene: TRBV27; clone size: .; CDR3 protein: CASSLWGTGRDGYTF
J gene: TRBJ1-2; V gene: TRBV5-6; clone size: .; CDR3 protein: CASSLAYHSYGYTF
J gene: TRBJ1-5; V gene: TRBV30; clone size: .; CDR3 protein: CAWSRDRGGQPQHF
J gene: TRBJ2-7; V gene: TRBV2; clone size: few; CDR3 protein: CASHRIQRPEQYF
J gene: TRBJ1-2; V gene: TRBV27; clone size: .; CDR3 protein: CASSLGQYYGYTF
J gene: TRBJ1-2; V gene: TRBV10-2; clone size: .; CDR3 protein: CASSMGRQGYGYTF